Below, 21 T cell receptor beta chains from the same sample are listed, as sequenced in a study of blood T cell repertoires in COVID-19. Generated by immunoSEQ multiplex PCR, the TCRdb table keeps only in-frame clones and is missing some. The table records about 53,000 clones, approximately 84% of them present only once. Sequencing used peripheral blood. The receptor set was obtained from a human donor in a cohort sampled during active COVID-19.

V usage is TRBV13 and J usage is TRBJ1-1, with 10 bases aligning to TRBD1. This CDR3 comprises 16 residues. V shed 5 bases, J shed 1 base, and the junction held 7 bases outside the gene matches. Germline CDR1 PRHDT, CDR2 FYEKMQ (reference sequence). CDR3 protein: CASSPQGQGRNTEAFF. The CDR3 nucleotides read TGTGCCAGCAGCCCTCAGGGACAGGGGAGGAACACTGAAGCTTTCTTT.

DNA of the CDR3: TGTGCCAGCAGCTTGGGCAGGGCGGACGAGCCCCAGCATTTT. Its protein product is CASSLGRADEPQHF. The chain employs TRBV7-9 and TRBJ1-5; D is perhaps TRBD1 (5 bases). Between the trimmed V and J ends, which lost 3 bases and 8 bases, there was a span of 14 bases. CDR1 and CDR2 (germline): SEHNR, FQNEAQ (reference sequence). The CDR3 is made up of 14 amino acids.

This clone turned up a few times. Written as DNA, the CDR3 is TGTGCCAGCAGCCCCTCCGGGACAGGGGGCTTTGGCTACACCTTC. Protein: CASSPSGTGGFGYTF. The chain recombines TRBV5-6 with TRBJ1-2, with 12 bases lining up with TRBD1. Germline assignment: CDR1 SGHDT and CDR2 YYEEEE. This CDR3 comprises 15 residues. With 4 bases clipped from V and 7 bases from J, the junction kept 8 bases outside the gene matches.

This clone was detected only once. The chain is built from TRBV10-1 and TRBJ2-2; 10 bases agree with TRBD1. The CDR3 has 14 residues. V shed 7 bases and J 7 bases; nucleotides not matched to a gene: 6. Germline lookup yields CDR1 WNHNN and CDR2 SYGVQD (reference sequence). The chain's CDR3 is CASNEGQGNGELFF. CDR3 coding DNA: TGCGCCAGCAACGAGGGACAGGGGAACGGGGAGCTGTTTTTT.

This clone was counted once. This chain uses TRBV30 with TRBJ2-1, with D maybe TRBD1 (9 bases). V was cut by 5 bases and J by 4 bases, with 36 bases left in between. This CDR3 spans 21 amino acids. From germline, CDR1 is GTSNPN and CDR2 SVGIG (reference sequence). The CDR3 coding sequence is TGTGCCTGGGTCCGGGACAGGGACTTGGCTATGGCGGGGGGCCAATACAATGAGCAGTTCTTC. It is translated as CAWVRDRDLAMAGGQYNEQFF.

The gene calls are TRBV28 and TRBJ1-1; D gene unclear. V shed 3 bases and J shed 11 bases, with 13 bases lying between them. This CDR3 comprises 12 residues. CDR1 MDHEN and CDR2 SYDVKM come from the germline V gene. The DNA of the CDR3 is TGTGCCAGCAGTTTGCCATTCTCGGGGGCTTTCTTT. Amino acids: CASSLPFSGAFF.

The chain links TRBV7-9 to TRBJ1-3; no clear D. Germline V gene lookup returns CDR1 SEHNR and CDR2 FQNEAQ (reference sequence). Trimming removed 1 base from V and 0 bases from J, with 4 bases in between. This CDR3 has 14 amino acids. CDR3 residues: CASSLGVSGNTIYF. The CDR3 region has the DNA TGTGCCAGCAGCTTAGGCGTCTCTGGAAACACCATATATTTT.

The CDR3 DNA sequence: TGTGCCAGCAGCCGTTGGGGCAACCAAGAGACCCAGTACTTC. Translating gives CASSRWGNQETQYF. The chain couples TRBV11-1 to TRBJ2-5; perhaps TRBD1 as D (5 bases). Trimming stripped 5 bases from V and 0 bases from J, with 10 bases between. This CDR3 contains 14 residues. Looked up from germline, CDR1 is SGHAT and CDR2 is FQDESV (reference sequence).

The chain recombines TRBV13 with TRBJ2-7; D ambiguous. The germline gives CDR1 PRHDT, CDR2 FYEKMQ (reference sequence). V lost 6 bases, J lost 12 bases, and 12 bases lay in between. This CDR3 has 10 residues. The chain's CDR3 is CASRLWYRYF. CDR3 DNA sequence: TGTGCCAGCAGACTGTGGTACCGGTACTTC.

V is TRBV19 and J is TRBJ2-3; maybe TRBD1 (6 bases). Germline lookup yields CDR1 LNHDA and CDR2 SQIVND (reference sequence). The CDR3 length is 16 residues. V was pared by 5 bases and J by 6 bases, with 21 bases between. DNA for the CDR3: TGTGCCAGTAGTCTAAGACAGGAGATCTCGTGGGATACGCAGTATTTT. Its translation is CASSLRQEISWDTQYF.

The CDR3 region has the DNA TGTGCCAGCAGTTACTCGGGCGGGAGGTTCATTCAGTACTTC. Protein: CASSYSGGRFIQYF. V usage is TRBV6-2 or TRBV6-3 and J usage is TRBJ2-4; 8 nucleotides line up with TRBD2. Germline-derived CDR1 and CDR2 are MNHEY and SVGEGT. The V and J ends lost 0 bases and 9 bases, in that order; junction bases with no gene match: 4. The CDR3 length is 14 residues.

The gene calls are TRBV19 and TRBJ1-3; D is undetermined. The CDR3 contains 15 residues. Trimming left V 1 base short and J 0 bases short, with 7 bases between. Germline CDR1 reads LNHDA; CDR2 reads SQIVND (reference sequence). The CDR3 loop reads CASSIGSSSGNTIYF. For the CDR3, the DNA is TGTGCCAGTAGTATAGGATCGAGCTCTGGAAACACCATATATTTT.

This CDR3 reads CASTRGINYGYTF. CDR3 nucleotide sequence: TGCGCCAGCACTCGAGGGATTAACTATGGCTACACCTTC. The gene calls are TRBV23-1 and TRBJ1-2; unclear D gene. TRBV23-1 is known as an ORF, though its function is uncertain. Trimming cost V 7 bases and J 1 base, with 10 bases left between them. This CDR3 is built from 13 residues.

V usage is TRBV19 and J usage is TRBJ2-7; 14 positions agree with TRBD2. The CDR3 covers 16 residues. The germline CDR1 and CDR2 sequences are LNHDA and SQIVND (reference sequence). Trimming cost V 5 bases and J 5 bases; bases outside gene matches: 8. The CDR3 here is CASSVGLAGGKNEQYF. For the CDR3, the DNA is TGTGCCAGTAGTGTAGGACTAGCGGGAGGTAAGAACGAGCAGTACTTC.

The rearrangement uses TRBV10-3 and TRBJ2-2, with TRBD2 as a possible D gene (6 bases). Germline assignment: CDR1 ENHRY and CDR2 SYGVKD. The CDR3 runs to 15 residues. V was shortened by 3 bases and J by 7 bases, with 15 bases between the two germline ends. CDR3 amino acids: CAISEAATGGGELFF. For the CDR3, the DNA is TGTGCCATCAGTGAAGCCGCTACCGGGGGCGGGGAGCTGTTTTTT.

The chain couples TRBV7-2 to TRBJ2-5; 9 nucleotides match TRBD2. Germline values: CDR1 SGHTA, CDR2 FQGNSA. The CDR3 sequence is 16 residues long. Germline trimming cut 5 bases from V and 4 bases from J; bases unmatched to any gene: 11. The CDR3 loop reads CASSPKPGLAGETQYF. For the CDR3, the DNA is TGTGCCAGCAGCCCTAAACCGGGACTAGCTGGAGAGACCCAGTACTTC.

This clone was found a few times. V usage is TRBV7-9 and J usage is TRBJ2-1; 9 nucleotides align to TRBD1. Trimming at V came to 4 bases and at J to 7 bases, leaving 5 bases not matched to a gene. Germline V gives CDR1 SEHNR, CDR2 FQNEAQ (reference sequence). The length of the CDR3 is 14 residues. In DNA, the CDR3 is TGTGCCAGCAGCTCCGCCGGGACAGGGAATGAGCAGTTCTTC. Translation: CASSSAGTGNEQFF.

The chain couples TRBV6-5 to TRBJ2-3; the match to TRBD2 covers 7 bases. The germline V gene has CDR1 MNHEY and CDR2 SVGAGI. V lost 10 bases to trimming and J lost 1 base; unmatched junction nucleotides: 8. The CDR3 runs 14 residues. CDR3 DNA: TGTGCCACCGAACGGGGGGAGGGCACAGATACGCAGTATTTT. Its protein product is CATERGEGTDTQYF.

This chain connects TRBV18 to TRBJ2-2; D possibly corresponds to TRBD1 (5 bases). Germline V gene sequence: CDR1 KGHSH, CDR2 LQKENI. The V gene lost 6 bases and the J gene lost 3 bases, with 11 bases spanning the gap. The CDR3 extends over 14 amino acids. For the CDR3, the DNA is TGTGCCAGCTCGCCCGGACAATACACCGGGGAGCTGTTTTTT. Translated, it gives CASSPGQYTGELFF.

The chain links TRBV18 to TRBJ2-7, with 12 positions matching TRBD1. This CDR3 is built from 16 residues. Trimming cost V 3 bases and J 6 bases; bases outside gene matches: 9. CDR1 is KGHSH and CDR2 is LQKENI in the germline V gene. The CDR3 sequence is CASSPRPGTGGGEQYF. In nucleotides, the CDR3 is TGTGCCAGCTCACCCCGGCCCGGGACAGGGGGCGGCGAGCAGTACTTC.

The chain carries TRBV29-1 and TRBJ2-7, with 9 bases lining up with TRBD1. Germline CDR1 reads SQVTM; CDR2 reads ANQGSEA. This CDR3 is built from 14 residues. V dropped 7 bases and J dropped 0; count of bases not matched to a gene: 7. CDR3: CSALGTGISYEQYF. In nucleotides, the CDR3 is TGCAGCGCATTGGGGACAGGGATCTCCTACGAGCAGTACTTC.